This T cell receptor beta chain originates from a study of T cell responses to AZD1222 COVID-19 vaccine (dated by TCRdb to 2020 to 2023). A note on the overall study: AZD1222 recipients with second doses at about 4 weeks or about 12 weeks were pooled, because spike-specific TCR depth and breadth did not differ between schedules. A total of 233 trial participants underwent TCR sequencing, of whom some 200 had received two doses of AZD1222 and about 25 had received two doses of the MenACWY control vaccine. Trial participants were enrolled by age into subgroups of 18-55, 56-69 and 70-plus years, and about 150, 27 and 61 TCR-sequenced participants, respectively, were included in these subgroups. Findings and caveats that apply to the study as a whole: Because no samples from the day 14 peak response were available, repertoires could be characterized only after the peak T cell response. Reportedly, close to half of the unique spike-specific TCRs recognized epitopes lying outside the regions that are mutated in the B.1.351 and B.1.1.7 variants. Spike-specific TCR breadth and depth rose significantly after two AZD1222 doses compared with day 0 and with MenACWY recipients. The 56-69-year group was small, and its depth increase did not reach significance, likely because of low power. Participants were mostly white British, with more females than males. The authors suggested clonal diversity may have been underestimated. Conclusions about previously exposed vaccinees were limited because only a handful of AZD1222 recipients were SARS-CoV-2 seropositive at baseline. Vaccine-associated CD4 TCRs spanned the whole spike protein, with dominant responses in regions 160-218 and 743-854.

Explained via the paper, the time point label denotes: baseline before first vaccination. Samples from vaccinated people were obtained from the UK trials COV001 and COV002, which included a single-blind randomized controlled phase 2/3 trial of AZD1222 (ChAdOx1 nCoV-19) in healthy adults. For TCRbeta chain sequencing, PBMC samples were collected from trial participants at day 0 and at day 28 after the second dose. Worth noting for this clone: Which antigen it targets is not known. No quality values exist for individual bases; no much larger clone is one base distant.

The CDR3 regions of human TCRbeta chains were analyzed by immunosequencing. Under the source paper's analysis protocol: Repertoire TCRs were matched against a reference library of SARS-CoV-2-specific TCRs generated with the MIRA antigen-specificity platform. Breadth was defined as the fraction of unique TCRs that were SARS-CoV-2-associated. Depth was defined as the fraction of total T cells that were SARS-CoV-2-associated. Using the MIRA data, every spike-specific TCR was mapped to the spike region that the TCR reacted to and assigned to either a CD4 or a CD8 class. Log10-transformed breadth and depth values were compared by one-way ANOVA with Sidak's multiple comparisons tests. TCRdb retrieved this table from immuneACCESS and kept in-frame rearrangements only. Not all clones are present; in checked studies, unresolved V genes account for under half, and no reason is known for the remainder. V and J calls and clone size are copied from that table; D and trimming were computed from the DNA. This sample gives 120,000 to 150,000 clones in total; roughly 90% of them show up just once. The leading ten clones occupy just over 5.5% of the sample.

The CDR3 holds 12 amino acids from the cysteine to the phenylalanine. Kept here is only the CDR3 DNA, which spans 36 bases and is read in frame from base 1. Trimming costs V 6 bases and J 8 bases, and their ends lie 10 bases apart. According to the germline V gene, CDR1 reads MDHEN and CDR2 reads SYDVKM. This receptor was obtained from an adult in good health. This sequence uses TRBV28 and TRBJ1-4, with TRBD1 as a weak D call on 5 bases. The input for sequencing was peripheral blood, taken on day 0 of AZD1222 vaccination. CDR3 reads: CASRRNREKLFF. The bases are TGTGCCAGCAGAAGGAACAGGGAAAAACTGTTTTTT.